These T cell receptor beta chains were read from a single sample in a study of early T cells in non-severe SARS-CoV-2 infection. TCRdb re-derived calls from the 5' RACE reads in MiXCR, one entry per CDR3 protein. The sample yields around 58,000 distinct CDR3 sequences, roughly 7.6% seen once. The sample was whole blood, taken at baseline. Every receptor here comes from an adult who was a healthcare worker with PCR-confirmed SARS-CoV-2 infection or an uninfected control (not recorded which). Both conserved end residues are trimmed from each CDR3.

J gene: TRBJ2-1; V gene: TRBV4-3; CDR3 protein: ASQGDRTDNEQF
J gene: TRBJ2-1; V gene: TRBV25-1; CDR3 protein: ASSEFPSSGSSYNEQF
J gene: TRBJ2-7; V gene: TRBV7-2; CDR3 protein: ASSLRWDLYEQY
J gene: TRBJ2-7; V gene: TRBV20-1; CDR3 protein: SANGPSHEQY
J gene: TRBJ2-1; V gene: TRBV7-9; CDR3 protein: ASASQGLEIYNEQF
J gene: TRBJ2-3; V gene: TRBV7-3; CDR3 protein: ASSFGLVADTQY
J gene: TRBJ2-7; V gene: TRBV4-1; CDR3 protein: ASSPQGGRWTTYEQY
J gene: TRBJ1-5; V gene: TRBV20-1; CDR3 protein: SATQAEGNQPQH
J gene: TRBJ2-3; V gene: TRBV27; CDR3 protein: ASRTPYSGPSTDTQY
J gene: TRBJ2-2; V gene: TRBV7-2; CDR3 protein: ASSPRRTGELF
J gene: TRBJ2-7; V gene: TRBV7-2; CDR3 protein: ASSLSTNPRGSKY
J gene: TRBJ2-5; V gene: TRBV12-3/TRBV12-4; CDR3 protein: ASRSGVQETQY
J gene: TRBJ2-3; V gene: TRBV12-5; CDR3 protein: ASGLMADTQY
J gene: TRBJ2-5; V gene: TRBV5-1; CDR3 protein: ASSLSGPLRRTQY
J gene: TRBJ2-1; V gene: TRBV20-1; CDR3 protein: RSVDQSSYNEQF
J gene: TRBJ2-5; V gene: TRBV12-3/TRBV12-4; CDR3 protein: ASRQNRDGETQY
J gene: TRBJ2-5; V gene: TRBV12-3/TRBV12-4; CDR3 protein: ASKKGTLQETQY
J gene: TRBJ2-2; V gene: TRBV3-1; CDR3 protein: ASSQEREARGTGELF
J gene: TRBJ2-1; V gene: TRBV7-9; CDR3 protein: ASSSTAPNEQF
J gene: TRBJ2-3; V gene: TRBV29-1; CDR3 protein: SVEWESTDTQY
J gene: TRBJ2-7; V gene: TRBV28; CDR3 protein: ATDRDQGSYEQY
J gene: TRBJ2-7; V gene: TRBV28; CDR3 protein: ASSSLGEASYEQY
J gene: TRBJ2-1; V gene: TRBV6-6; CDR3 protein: ASRQQGNVNEQF
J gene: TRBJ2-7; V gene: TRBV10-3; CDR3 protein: AISEVTGGYEQY
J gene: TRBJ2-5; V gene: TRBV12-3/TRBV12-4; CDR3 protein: ASRRTGEKEETQY
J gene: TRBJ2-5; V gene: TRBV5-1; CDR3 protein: ASSPGRSVEVAETQY
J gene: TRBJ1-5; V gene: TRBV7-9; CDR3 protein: ASSLRSEPQH
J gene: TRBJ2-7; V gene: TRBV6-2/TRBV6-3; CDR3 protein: ASSWLAGDFSYEQY
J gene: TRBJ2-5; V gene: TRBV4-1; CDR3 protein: ASSQVGGAETQY
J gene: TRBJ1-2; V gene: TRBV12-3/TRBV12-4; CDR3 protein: ASTGQAYGYT
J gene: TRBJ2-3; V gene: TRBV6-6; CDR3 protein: ASSYRRQSLADTQY
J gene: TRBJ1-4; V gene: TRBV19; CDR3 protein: ASSTDRVFF
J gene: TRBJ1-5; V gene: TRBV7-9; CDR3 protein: ASSWGAGDYSNQPQH